Below, 14 T cell receptor beta chains from the same sample are listed, as sequenced in a study of blood T cell repertoires in COVID-19. Clones were sequenced by immunoSEQ multiplex PCR, and TCRdb holds only the in-frame ones, with some missing. The table has about 140,000 clones, 60% to 80% seen once. The specimen sequenced was peripheral blood. These receptors came from a woman between 45 and 60 years old with active or convalescent COVID-19.

The chain links TRBV2 to TRBJ1-2; D possibly corresponds to TRBD1 (5 bases). CDR3 length: 14 amino acids. V gave up 3 bases and J gave up 2 bases, with 10 bases separating them. Germline CDR1 is SNHLY and CDR2 is FYNNEI. CDR3 loop: CASSDQGYNYGYTF. The CDR3, as DNA: TGTGCCAGCAGTGACCAGGGCTACAACTATGGCTACACCTTC. Using reference TRBV2 and TRBJ1-2 for the parts outside the CDR3, the full variable domain is EPEVTQTPSHQVTQMGQEVILRCVPISNHLYFYWYRQILGQKVEFLVSFYNNEISEKSEIFDDQFSVERPDGSNFTLKIRSTKLEDSAMYFCASSDQGYNYGYTFGSGTRLTVV.

The rearrangement joins TRBV4-3 to TRBJ1-1; D is undetermined. Germline V lookup: CDR1 LGHNA, CDR2 YSLEER. There are 15 residues in the CDR3. V was trimmed by 0 bases and J by 10 bases, leaving 18 bases between them. CDR3 in DNA: TGCGCCAGCAGCCAAGAATCACGGGCCGGACTAGGAGCTTTCTTT. It specifies CASSQESRAGLGAFF.

The chain combines TRBV6-4 with TRBJ2-1, with a tentative D call TRBD2 (7 bases). From germline, CDR1 is MRHNA and CDR2 SNTAGT. V lost 5 bases and J 10 bases, leaving 12 bases between the germline ends. The CDR3 loop spans 12 amino acids. In DNA, the CDR3 is TGTGCCAGCAGTAGGGGGGGGACAGAGCAGTTCTTC. Translation gives CASSRGGTEQFF.

This clone was recorded only once. This chain connects TRBV30 to TRBJ1-5; D is possibly TRBD1 (5 bases). The CDR3 runs 15 residues. V shed 0 bases and J shed 2 bases, with 11 bases lying between them. Germline V gene data show CDR1 as GTSNPN and CDR2 as SVGIG (reference sequence). CDR3 in amino acids: CAWSVGDIGNQPQHF. CDR3 DNA sequence: TGTGCCTGGAGTGTAGGGGATATCGGCAATCAGCCCCAGCATTTT.

V is TRBV18 and J is TRBJ1-6; D uncertain. This CDR3 is 14 amino acids long. The germline V gene encodes CDR1 KGHSH and CDR2 LQKENI. V dropped 3 bases and J dropped 3 bases, with 6 bases sitting between them. The CDR3 DNA reads TGTGCCAGCTCACCTACAGTCTATAATTCACCCCTCCACTTT. Protein: CASSPTVYNSPLHF.

The chain employs TRBV11-2 and TRBJ2-7, with 8 bases aligning to TRBD2. J gave up 7 bases and V 5 bases, and 10 bases lay outside the gene matches. CDR1 SGHAT and CDR2 FQNNGV come from the germline V gene. CDR3 length: 14 amino acids. The DNA of the CDR3 is TGTGCCAGCAGCGCCGCCGGGGGGGCTGGGGAGCAGTACTTC. Residues: CASSAAGGAGEQYF. Based on the CDR3 plus reference TRBV11-2 and TRBJ2-7, the full variable domain is EAGVAQSPRYKIIEKRQSVAFWCNPISGHATLYWYQQILGQGPKLLIQFQNNGVVDDSQLPKDRFSAERLKGVDSTLKIQPAKLEDSAVYLCASSAAGGAGEQYFGPGTRLTVT.

The J gene is TRBJ2-3, the V gene TRBV27; 7 nucleotides agree with TRBD2. The CDR3 runs 12 residues. Trimming cost V 5 bases and J 9 bases; bases outside gene matches: 5. Germline V gene sequence: CDR1 MNHEY, CDR2 SMNVEV (reference sequence). The CDR3: CASSPAGRTQYF. DNA for the CDR3: TGTGCCAGCAGTCCAGCGGGGCGGACGCAGTATTTT.

The J gene is TRBJ2-5, the V gene TRBV5-1, with 12 bases matching TRBD2. The germline gives CDR1 SGHRS, CDR2 YFSETQ. The CDR3 extends over 16 amino acids. V shed 3 bases, J shed 4 bases, and the junction held 7 bases outside the gene matches. The CDR3 here is CASSSGLAGSGETQYF. Here the CDR3 DNA reads TGCGCCAGCAGCTCCGGACTAGCGGGGAGCGGAGAGACCCAGTACTTC.

The count of this clone is one. The V and J genes are TRBV7-9 and TRBJ2-1; D might be TRBD1 (5 bases). This CDR3 spans 13 amino acids. Germline V gene lookup returns CDR1 SEHNR and CDR2 FQNEAQ (reference sequence). V was trimmed by 6 bases and J by 9 bases, leaving 15 bases between them. In nucleotides, the CDR3 is TGTGCCAGCAGGCCGAATACAGGCGGTGAGCAGTTCTTC. Encoded protein: CASRPNTGGEQFF.

The gene calls are TRBV18 and TRBJ1-5; a possible D gene is TRBD1 (5 bases). Trimming cost V 6 bases and J 2 bases, with 17 bases left between them. Looked up from germline, CDR1 is KGHSH and CDR2 is LQKENI. The CDR3 spans 16 residues. CDR3 nucleotide sequence: TGTGCCAGCTCCCCGTTGGGGGGAGGGGGCAATCAGCCCCAGCATTTT. The encoded protein is CASSPLGGGGNQPQHF.

The V call is TRBV14, the J call TRBJ2-7; D not resolved. CDR1 and CDR2 from the germline V gene are SGHDN and FVKESK. Deletions cut 4 bases from V and 2 bases from J, with 6 bases between. There are 12 residues in the CDR3. The CDR3 loop is CASSPGAYEQYF. CDR3 coding DNA: TGTGCCAGCAGCCCAGGCGCCTACGAGCAGTACTTC.

This clone was detected once. The V gene is TRBV27, the J gene TRBJ2-7, with 8 bases identical to TRBD1. Germline CDR1 is MNHEY and CDR2 is SMNVEV (reference sequence). J gave up 1 base and V 5 bases, and 10 bases lay outside the gene matches. This CDR3 has 16 residues. In DNA, the CDR3 is TGTGCCAGCAGTGGCAACCGGGACAGGCTGTCCTACGAGCAGTACTTC. It translates to CASSGNRDRLSYEQYF.

The CDR3 nucleotides are TGTGCCAGCAGCCCCTTACTAGCGGGAGTATCCGGGGAGCTGTTTTTT. Amino acids: CASSPLLAGVSGELFF. This rearrangement joins TRBV9 to TRBJ2-2; 11 bases map to TRBD2. V lost 4 bases and J lost 6; bases outside the gene matches: 8. The germline V gene has CDR1 SGDLS and CDR2 YYNGEE. The CDR3 covers 16 residues.

The rearrangement joins TRBV3-1 (or the pseudogene TRBV3-2) to TRBJ2-1, with 10 bases fitting TRBD2. Germline trimming cut 2 bases from V and 6 bases from J; bases unmatched to any gene: 4. This CDR3 is built from 15 residues. From germline, CDR1 is LGHDT and CDR2 YNNKEL (reference sequence). The CDR3 coding sequence is TGTGCCAGCAGCCAACTAAGCGGGGGGGCCAATGAGCAGTTCTTC. It is translated as CASSQLSGGANEQFF.